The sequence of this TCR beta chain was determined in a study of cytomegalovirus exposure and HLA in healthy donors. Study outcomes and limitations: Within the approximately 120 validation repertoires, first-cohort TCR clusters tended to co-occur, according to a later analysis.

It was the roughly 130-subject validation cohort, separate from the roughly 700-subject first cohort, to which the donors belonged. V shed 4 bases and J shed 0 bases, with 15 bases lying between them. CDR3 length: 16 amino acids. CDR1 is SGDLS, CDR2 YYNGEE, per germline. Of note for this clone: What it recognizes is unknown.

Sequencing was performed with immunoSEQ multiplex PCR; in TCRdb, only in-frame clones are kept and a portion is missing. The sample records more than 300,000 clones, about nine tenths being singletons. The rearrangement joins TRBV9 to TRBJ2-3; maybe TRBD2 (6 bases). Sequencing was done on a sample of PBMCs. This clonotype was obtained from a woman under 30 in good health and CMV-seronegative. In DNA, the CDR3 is TGTGCCAGCAGCCTCAAGGGGAGGACAAGCACAGATACGCAGTATTTT. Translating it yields CASSLKGRTSTDTQYF.